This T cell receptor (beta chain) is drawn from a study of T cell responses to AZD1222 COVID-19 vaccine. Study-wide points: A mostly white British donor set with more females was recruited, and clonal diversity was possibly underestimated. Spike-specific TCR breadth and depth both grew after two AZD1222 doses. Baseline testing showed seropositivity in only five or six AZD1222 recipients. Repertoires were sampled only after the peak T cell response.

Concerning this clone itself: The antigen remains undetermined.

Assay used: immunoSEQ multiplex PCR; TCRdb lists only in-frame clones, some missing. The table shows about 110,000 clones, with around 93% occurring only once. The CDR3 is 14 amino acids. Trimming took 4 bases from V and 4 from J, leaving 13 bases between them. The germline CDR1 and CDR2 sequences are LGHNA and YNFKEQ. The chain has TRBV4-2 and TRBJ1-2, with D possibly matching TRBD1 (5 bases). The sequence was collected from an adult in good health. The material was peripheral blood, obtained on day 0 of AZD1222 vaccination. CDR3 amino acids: CASSPTGLTYGYTF. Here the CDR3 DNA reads TGTGCCAGCAGCCCAACGGGACTCACCTATGGCTACACCTTC.